This TCR beta chain stems from a study of T-cell memory formation after mild COVID-19. TCRdb redid the calling of the 5' RACE reads with MiXCR, one entry per CDR3 protein. The repertoire consists of around 340,000 distinct CDR3 sequences, with approximately 15% occurring once and the leading ten covering around a fifth. V was trimmed by 1 base and J by 8 bases, leaving 13 bases between them. The CDR3 loop spans 13 amino acids. Germline CDR1 is SGHDT and CDR2 is YYEEEE. This clonotype was seen ten or more times. V gene TRBV5-6 combines with J gene TRBJ2-7; D uncertain. This receptor was taken from a man between 18 and 35 years old who had mild COVID-19 (a few samples of this study predate the infection). Cell type and time point are not known. The sequenced sample was PBMCs or a T cell subset sorted from them (not recorded which). The chain's CDR3 is CASSLLAGGKQYV. For the CDR3, the DNA is TGTGCCAGCAGCTTGCTGGCAGGCGGTAAGCAGTACGTC.